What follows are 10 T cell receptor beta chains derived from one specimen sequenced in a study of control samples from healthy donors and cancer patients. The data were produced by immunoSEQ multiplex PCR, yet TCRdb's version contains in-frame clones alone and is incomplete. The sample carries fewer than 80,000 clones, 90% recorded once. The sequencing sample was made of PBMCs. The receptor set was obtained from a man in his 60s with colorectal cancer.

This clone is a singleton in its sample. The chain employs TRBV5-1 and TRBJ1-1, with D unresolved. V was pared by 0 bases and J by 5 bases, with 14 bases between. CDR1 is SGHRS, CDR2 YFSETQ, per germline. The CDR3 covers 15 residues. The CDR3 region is CASSLAAGEGTEAFF. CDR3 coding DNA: TGCGCCAGCAGCTTGGCCGCTGGGGAGGGAACTGAAGCTTTCTTT.

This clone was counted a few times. The CDR3 sequence is CARGRGTDTQYF. CDR3 DNA: TGTGCCAGGGGGCGCGGCACAGATACGCAGTATTTT. The chain employs TRBV2 and TRBJ2-3; TRBD1 is a possible D gene (5 bases). The V gene's germline CDR1 is SNHLY and CDR2 FYNNEI. Trimming took 9 bases from V and 1 from J, leaving 8 bases between them. The CDR3 totals 12 residues.

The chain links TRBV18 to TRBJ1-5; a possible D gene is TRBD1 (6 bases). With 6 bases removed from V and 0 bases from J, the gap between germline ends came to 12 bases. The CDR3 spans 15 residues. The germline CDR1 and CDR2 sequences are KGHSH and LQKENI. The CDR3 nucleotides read TGTGCCAGCTCGTCGGGAGGGGGTAGCAATCAGCCCCAGCATTTT. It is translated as CASSSGGGSNQPQHF.

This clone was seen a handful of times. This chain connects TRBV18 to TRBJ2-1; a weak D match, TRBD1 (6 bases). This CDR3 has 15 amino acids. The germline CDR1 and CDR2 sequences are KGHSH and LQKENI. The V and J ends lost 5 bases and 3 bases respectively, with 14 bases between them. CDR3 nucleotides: TGTGCCAGCTCAGGACAGAATAATAACTACAATGAGCAGTTCTTC. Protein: CASSGQNNNYNEQFF.

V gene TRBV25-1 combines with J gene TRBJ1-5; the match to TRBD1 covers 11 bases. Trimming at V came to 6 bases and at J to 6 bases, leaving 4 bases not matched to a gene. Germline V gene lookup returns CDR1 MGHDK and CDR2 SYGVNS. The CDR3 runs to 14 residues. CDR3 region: CASRGTGGGQPQHF. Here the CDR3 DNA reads TGTGCCAGCAGAGGGACAGGGGGTGGTCAGCCCCAGCATTTT.

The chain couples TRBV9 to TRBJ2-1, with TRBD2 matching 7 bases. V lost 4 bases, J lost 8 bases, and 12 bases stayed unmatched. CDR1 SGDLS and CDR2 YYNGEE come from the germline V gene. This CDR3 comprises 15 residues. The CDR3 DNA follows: TGTGCCAGCAGCCCCACGGGGCGGGGGTTGTATGAGCAGTTCTTC. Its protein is CASSPTGRGLYEQFF.

The chain's CDR3 is CASSPRGGETQYF. DNA for the CDR3: TGTGCCAGCAGCCCCAGGGGAGGAGAGACCCAGTACTTC. The V and J genes are TRBV7-7 and TRBJ2-5; D is possibly TRBD1 or TRBD2 (6 bases each). Germline-derived CDR1 and CDR2 are SSHAT and FNYEAQ (reference sequence). The V and J ends lost 5 bases and 4 bases respectively, with 11 bases between them. The CDR3 length is 13 residues.

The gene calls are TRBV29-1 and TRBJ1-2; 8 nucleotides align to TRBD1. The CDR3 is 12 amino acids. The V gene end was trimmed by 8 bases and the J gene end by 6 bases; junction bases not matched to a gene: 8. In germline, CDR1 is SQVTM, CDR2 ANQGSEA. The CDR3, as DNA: TGCAGCCCGGGACAGGTGATGGATGGCTACACCTTC. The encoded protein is CSPGQVMDGYTF.

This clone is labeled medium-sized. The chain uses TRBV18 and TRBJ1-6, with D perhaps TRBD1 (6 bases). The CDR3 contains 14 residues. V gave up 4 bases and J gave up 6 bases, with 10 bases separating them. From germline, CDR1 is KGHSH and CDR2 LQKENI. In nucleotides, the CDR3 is TGTGCCAGCTCACTAACAGGGATTAATTCACCCCTCCACTTT. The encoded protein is CASSLTGINSPLHF.

The CDR3 loop reads CASRGTVLRSGANVLTF. CDR3 nucleotides: TGTGCCAGCAGGGGGACAGTCCTACGCTCTGGGGCCAACGTCCTGACTTTC. V is TRBV2 and J is TRBJ2-6, with TRBD1 matching over 7 bases. This CDR3 spans 17 amino acids. V shed 6 bases, J shed 0 bases, and the junction held 8 bases outside the gene matches. The germline V gene encodes CDR1 SNHLY and CDR2 FYNNEI.